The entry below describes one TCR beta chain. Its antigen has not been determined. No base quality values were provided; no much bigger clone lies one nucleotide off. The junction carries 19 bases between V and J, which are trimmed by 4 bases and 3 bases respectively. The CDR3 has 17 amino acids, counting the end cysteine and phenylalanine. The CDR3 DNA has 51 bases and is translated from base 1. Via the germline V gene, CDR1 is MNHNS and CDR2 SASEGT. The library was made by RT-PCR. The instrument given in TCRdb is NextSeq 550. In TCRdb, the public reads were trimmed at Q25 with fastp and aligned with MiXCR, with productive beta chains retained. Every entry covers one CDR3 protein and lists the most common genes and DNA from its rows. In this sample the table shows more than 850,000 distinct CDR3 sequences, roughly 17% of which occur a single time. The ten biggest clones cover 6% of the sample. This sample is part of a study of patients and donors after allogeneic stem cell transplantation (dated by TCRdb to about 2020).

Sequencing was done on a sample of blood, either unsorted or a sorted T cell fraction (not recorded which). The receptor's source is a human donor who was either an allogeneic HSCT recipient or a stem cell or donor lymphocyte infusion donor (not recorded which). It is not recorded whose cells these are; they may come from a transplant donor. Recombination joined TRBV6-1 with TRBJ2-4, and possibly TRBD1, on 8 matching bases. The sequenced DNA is TGTGCCAGCAGTGGGGGGGGGACAGGCAACTTCAAAAACATTCAGTACTTC. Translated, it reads CASSGGGTGNFKNIQYF.